Below are 27 T cell receptor beta chains sequenced from a single sample in a study of shared clonotypes between healthy human individuals. Some clones are missing from TCRdb's copy, which holds only in-frame ones; the method was immunoSEQ multiplex PCR. This sample yields about 680,000 clones, of which about 90% are seen a single time; 24% belongs to the top ten. CD45RO negativity and positive selection for CCR7 defined naive CD8 cells, a population that excluded terminally differentiated effector memory CD45RA+ cells. The sequenced material came from naive CD8+ T cells sorted from blood. The source of these receptors is a man aged 25-45 years in good health.

The chain carries TRBV7-9 and TRBJ1-5; D unresolved. Germline values: CDR1 SEHNR, CDR2 FQNEAQ (reference sequence). This CDR3 comprises 15 residues. Trimming stripped 2 bases from V and 2 bases from J, with 10 bases between. The CDR3 here is CASSLSARGNQPQHF. The CDR3, as DNA: TGTGCCAGCAGCTTATCTGCCCGCGGCAATCAGCCCCAGCATTTT.

The genes are TRBV7-9 and TRBJ2-2; D gene uncertain. The ends were cut back, 1 base at V and 5 bases at J, with 8 bases in the middle. This CDR3 has 14 residues. Germline V gives CDR1 SEHNR, CDR2 FQNEAQ (reference sequence). The CDR3 DNA follows: TGTGCCAGCAGCTTAGGCTTAAGGACCGGGGAGCTGTTTTTT. Translation gives CASSLGLRTGELFF.

The V and J genes are TRBV7-9 and TRBJ2-7, with 7 bases aligning to TRBD2. Germline lookup yields CDR1 SEHNR and CDR2 FQNEAQ (reference sequence). The CDR3 spans 11 residues. The V segment lost 7 bases and the J segment 12 bases; nucleotides outside the gene matches: 9. The CDR3 sequence is CASTGEGDRYF. CDR3 nucleotides: TGTGCCAGCACCGGGGAGGGTGATAGGTACTTC. Based on the CDR3 plus reference TRBV7-9 and TRBJ2-7, the full variable domain is DTGVSQNPRHKITKRGQNVTFRCDPISEHNRLYWYRQTLGQGPEFLTYFQNEAQLEKSRLLSDRFSAERPKGSFSTLEIQRTEQGDSAMYLCASTGEGDRYFGPGTRLTVT.

The rearrangement uses TRBV27 and TRBJ2-1, with 11 bases that match TRBD2. The length of the CDR3 is 15 residues. The V segment lost 5 bases and the J segment 7 bases; nucleotides outside the gene matches: 7. CDR1 and CDR2 from the germline V gene are MNHEY and SMNVEV (reference sequence). In DNA, the CDR3 is TGTGCCAGCAGTCACCGTAGCGGGAGGGCGAATGAGCAGTTCTTC. This sequence encodes CASSHRSGRANEQFF.

This clone showed up just a few times. The genes are TRBV28 and TRBJ2-7, with 9 positions matching TRBD1. Germline loops: CDR1 MDHEN, CDR2 SYDVKM. This CDR3 region has 13 residues. The junction had 8 bases not matched to a gene; V was cut back by 6 bases and J by 8 bases. CDR3 coding DNA: TGTGCCAGCAGGGAGGAGGGACAGGGAAAGCAGTACTTC. Translating gives CASREEGQGKQYF.

The genes are TRBV7-6 and TRBJ2-1; TRBD2 matches 8 bases. J gave up 3 bases and V 4 bases, and 5 bases lay outside the gene matches. Looked up from germline, CDR1 is SGHVS and CDR2 is FNYEAQ. CDR3 length equals 15 residues. Here the CDR3 DNA reads TGTGCCAGCAGCTCCCGGGGGGGAGGCTACAATGAGCAGTTCTTC. It encodes CASSSRGGGYNEQFF.

The V gene is TRBV29-1, the J gene TRBJ2-1, with a possible D match to TRBD2 (6 bases). V was shortened by 4 bases and J by 1 base, with 14 bases between the two germline ends. The CDR3 is 15 amino acids. In germline, CDR1 is SQVTM, CDR2 ANQGSEA. Here the CDR3 reads CSVAAGGFSYNEQFF. CDR3 nucleotides: TGCAGCGTTGCGGCTGGGGGGTTTTCCTACAATGAGCAGTTCTTC.

CDR3 nucleotides: TGCGCCAGCAGCCAAACCCATATCCTATCTACTGAAAAACTGTTTTTT. As protein: CASSQTHILSTEKLFF. The chain recombines TRBV4-1 with TRBJ1-4; no clear D gene. The CDR3 has 16 amino acids. Trimming pared 2 bases from V and 7 bases from J, leaving 17 bases between. Germline loops: CDR1 MGHRA, CDR2 YSYEKL.

With regard to this clone: This sample includes further DNA sequences coding for the same CDR3. The chain couples TRBV5-4 to TRBJ2-7; D is unresolved. The germline V gene has CDR1 SGHNT and CDR2 YYREEE (reference sequence). Trimming pared 0 bases from V and 3 bases from J, leaving 4 bases between. The CDR3 sequence is 12 residues long. The CDR3 spells CASSLGNYEQYF. As DNA, the CDR3 is TGTGCCAGCAGCTTGGGGAACTACGAGCAGTACTTC.

This chain joins TRBV4-1 and TRBJ1-4; D gene unclear. CDR1 and CDR2 (germline): MGHRA, YSYEKL. Trimming took 4 bases from V and 8 from J, leaving 8 bases between them. This CDR3 comprises 12 residues. The CDR3 region is CASSRSEEKLFF. Here the CDR3 DNA reads TGCGCCAGCAGCCGCTCGGAGGAAAAACTGTTTTTT.

The chain couples TRBV27 to TRBJ2-1; 11 bases fit TRBD2. V was clipped by 6 bases and J by 3 bases; unmatched bases: 7. The CDR3 runs 16 residues. The germline V gene has CDR1 MNHEY and CDR2 SMNVEV (reference sequence). CDR3 sequence (DNA): TGTGCCAGCAGATATTTAGGGACTAGCGGCTACAATGAGCAGTTCTTC. It is translated as CASRYLGTSGYNEQFF.

To note about this clone: This same CDR3 is encoded by further DNA sequences in the sample. The V call is TRBV7-6, the J call TRBJ2-7; D may be TRBD1 (6 bases). Germline V CDR1 and CDR2: SGHVS, FNYEAQ. The CDR3 extends over 13 amino acids. V lost 1 base and J lost 2, with 6 bases in between. The CDR3 DNA reads TGTGCCAGCAGCTTAGAGGGGGCCTACGAGCAGTACTTC. Its translation is CASSLEGAYEQYF.

The J gene is TRBJ1-4, the V gene TRBV5-1; tentatively, D is TRBD1 (5 bases). The CDR3 is 17 residues long. The V gene lost 3 bases and the J gene lost 0 bases, with 15 bases spanning the gap. Germline CDR1 SGHRS, CDR2 YFSETQ. The CDR3 coding sequence is TGCGCCAGCAGCTGGGGGGAGAGGGCCGCAACTAATGAAAAACTGTTTTTT. Its protein is CASSWGERAATNEKLFF.

The chain is built from TRBV11-2 and TRBJ1-1; D ambiguous. Germline V gives CDR1 SGHAT, CDR2 FQNNGV. The CDR3 loop spans 13 amino acids. V was shortened by 5 bases and J by 4 bases, with 11 bases between the two germline ends. The CDR3 sequence: CASSPDWSTEAFF. The CDR3 DNA is TGTGCCAGCAGCCCTGATTGGAGCACTGAAGCTTTCTTT.

Comment on this clone: Other DNA sequences in this specimen translate into the identical CDR3. This chain connects TRBV27 to TRBJ1-1; D ambiguous. V was cut by 0 bases and J by 1 base, with 3 bases left in between. The CDR3 has 13 residues. Germline lookup yields CDR1 MNHEY and CDR2 SMNVEV (reference sequence). CDR3 sequence: CASSLSRNTEAFF. For the CDR3, the DNA is TGTGCCAGCAGTTTATCAAGGAACACTGAAGCTTTCTTT.

V is TRBV7-6 and J is TRBJ1-1, with a tentative D call TRBD1 (5 bases). The V gene lost 4 bases and the J gene lost 1 base, with 22 bases spanning the gap. Per germline, CDR1 SGHVS and CDR2 FNYEAQ. The CDR3 totals 18 residues. CDR3 sequence (DNA): TGTGCCAGCAGCTCATCCCCCGGGACCAACACCGGGAACACTGAAGCTTTCTTT. Translating gives CASSSSPGTNTGNTEAFF.

The chain has TRBV2 and TRBJ2-5, with D perhaps TRBD1 (6 bases). This CDR3 is built from 14 residues. V gave up 11 bases and J gave up 3 bases, with 19 bases separating them. Germline CDR1 is SNHLY and CDR2 is FYNNEI. The CDR3 nucleotides are TGTGCCCTCGCTAACCAGGGGATGGAAGAGACCCAGTACTTC. Its protein product is CALANQGMEETQYF.

The chain carries TRBV30 and TRBJ1-2, with D maybe TRBD1 (5 bases). Trimming left V 1 base short and J 5 bases short, with 23 bases between. CDR3 size: 17 residues. Germline V lookup: CDR1 GTSNPN, CDR2 SVGIG (reference sequence). Here the CDR3 DNA reads TGTGCCTGGAGTGACCACCGGGGCACCCGGGAATCTTATGGCTACACCTTC. Its translation is CAWSDHRGTRESYGYTF.

The genes are TRBV11-2 and TRBJ2-1, with D possibly being TRBD2 (6 bases). Germline values: CDR1 SGHAT, CDR2 FQNNGV. There are 15 residues in the CDR3. Deletions cut 8 bases from V and 0 bases from J, with 14 bases between. The CDR3 region has the DNA TGTGCCAGCTGCGGAGGGGTGAGCTCCTACAATGAGCAGTTCTTC. It is translated as CASCGGVSSYNEQFF. Drawing the rest from reference TRBV11-2 and TRBJ2-1, the complete variable domain is EAGVAQSPRYKIIEKRQSVAFWCNPISGHATLYWYQQILGQGPKLLIQFQNNGVVDDSQLPKDRFSAERLKGVDSTLKIQPAKLEDSAVYLCASCGGVSSYNEQFFGPGTRLTVL.

The J gene is TRBJ2-7, the V gene TRBV29-1; TRBD2 aligns across 13 bases. J was trimmed by 0 bases and V by 4 bases; bases with no gene match: 3. CDR3 size: 15 residues. CDR1 and CDR2 (germline): SQVTM, ANQGSEA. Here the CDR3 DNA reads TGCAGCGTTGCCACTAGCGGGAGGGGCTCCTACGAGCAGTACTTC. It translates to CSVATSGRGSYEQYF.

The V gene is TRBV7-8, the J gene TRBJ2-7, with 8 bases matching TRBD2. Germline lookup yields CDR1 SGHVS and CDR2 FQNEAQ. J gave up 5 bases and V 2 bases, and 8 bases lay outside the gene matches. The length of the CDR3 is 15 residues. The CDR3, as DNA: TGTGCCAGCAGCTTATGGCGGACTAGCAGGGACGAGCAGTACTTC. As protein: CASSLWRTSRDEQYF.

The V call is TRBV2, the J call TRBJ2-1, with D uncertain. Per germline, CDR1 SNHLY and CDR2 FYNNEI. V lost 4 bases and J 6 bases, leaving 7 bases between the germline ends. This CDR3 contains 12 residues. The CDR3 nucleotides are TGTGCCAGCAGTGGACCGAGCAATGAGCAGTTCTTC. This sequence encodes CASSGPSNEQFF.

The rearrangement uses TRBV19 and TRBJ2-1; 11 bases match TRBD2. Trimming took 4 bases from V and 6 from J; bases not matched to a gene: 2. This CDR3 contains 14 residues. Germline lookup yields CDR1 LNHDA and CDR2 SQIVND (reference sequence). The CDR3 reads CASSTGLAGNEQFF. CDR3 sequence (DNA): TGTGCCAGTAGTACAGGACTAGCGGGCAATGAGCAGTTCTTC.

V gene TRBV21-1 combines with J gene TRBJ2-1; the DNA was not used to check the table's D call, TRBD2. TRBV21-1 is designated a pseudogene. The CDR3 length is 15 residues. Here the CDR3 DNA reads TGTGCCAGCAGCAAAGTTAAAGCCGCGTACAATGAGCAGTTCTTC. It is translated as CASSKVKAAYNEQFF.

This clone appeared a single time. The J gene is TRBJ1-1, the V gene TRBV5-8; maybe TRBD1 (6 bases). From germline, CDR1 is SGHTS and CDR2 YDEGEE. This CDR3 spans 12 amino acids. Trimming took 4 bases from V and 8 from J, leaving 12 bases between them. The CDR3 nucleotides read TGTGCCAGCAGCGTTGGGACACCCGAAGCTTTCTTT. This sequence encodes CASSVGTPEAFF. Filled out from reference TRBV5-8 and TRBJ1-1, the complete variable domain reads EAGVTQSPTHLIKTRGQQATLRCSPISGHTSVYWYQQALGLGLQFLLWYDEGEERNRGNFPPRFSGRQFPNYSSELNVNALELEDSALYLCASSVGTPEAFFGQGTRLTVV.

A word on this clone: The sample contains more than one DNA sequence encoding this CDR3. The chain recombines TRBV9 with TRBJ2-7, with D maybe TRBD1 (7 bases). Germline V gene sequence: CDR1 SGDLS, CDR2 YYNGEE. V shed 0 bases and J shed 0 bases, with 10 bases lying between them. This CDR3 region has 15 residues. The CDR3 is CASSVGGTVSYEQYF. The CDR3 DNA reads TGTGCCAGCAGCGTAGGCGGGACAGTCTCCTACGAGCAGTACTTC.

This chain connects TRBV2 to TRBJ1-5; TRBD1 matches at 7 bases. This CDR3 has 12 amino acids. The V segment lost 6 bases and the J segment 4 bases; nucleotides outside the gene matches: 0. Germline V gene sequence: CDR1 SNHLY, CDR2 FYNNEI. CDR3 bases: TGTGCCAGCAGGGGACAGAATCAGCCCCAGCATTTT. This sequence encodes CASRGQNQPQHF.